This T cell receptor beta chain was sequenced in a study of early T cells in non-severe SARS-CoV-2 infection. Unique molecular identifiers tagged individual cDNA molecules. TCRdb called the 5' RACE reads again in MiXCR, with one record for every CDR3 protein. The data contain 98,000 or so distinct CDR3 sequences, about 12% of them singletons. This clonotype was counted a few times. The CDR3 sequence is 11 residues long. Trimming pared 5 bases from V and 6 bases from J, leaving 8 bases between. Germline CDR1 reads SGHAT; CDR2 reads FQNNGV. Sequencing was performed on whole blood, taken at baseline. The TCR was taken from an adult who was a healthcare worker with PCR-confirmed SARS-CoV-2 infection or an uninfected control (not recorded which). This chain links TRBV11-2 with TRBJ2-7; the D gene could be TRBD1 or TRBD2 (5 bases each). The CDR3, as DNA: TGTGCCAGCAGCCTAGGGACCGAGCAGTACTTC. Translated: CASSLGTEQYF.